Presented here are 20 T cell receptor beta chains from one specimen sequenced in a study of response to subunit inactivated influenza vaccine. Each CDR3 protein gets one entry after TCRdb re-called the RT-PCR reads with MiXCR. The table includes around 790,000 distinct CDR3 sequences, about 20% detected once. Sample: PBMCs from blood, taken about 5 days after vaccination. Receptors originate from a man aged 50-60 years who received an inactivated influenza vaccine.

The chain uses TRBV29-1 and TRBJ2-3, with 9 bases identical to TRBD2. The germline V gene encodes CDR1 SQVTM and CDR2 ANQGSEA. V lost 7 bases to trimming and J lost 0 bases; unmatched junction nucleotides: 5. The CDR3 runs to 14 residues. The CDR3 region has the DNA TGCAGCGGCCAGACTAGCGGTAGCACAGATACGCAGTATTTT. Translation gives CSGQTSGSTDTQYF.

The chain has TRBV12-3 or TRBV12-4 and TRBJ2-5; D gene unclear. The germline V and J ends were trimmed by 5 bases and 5 bases, with 12 bases remaining between them. The CDR3 has 13 amino acids. CDR3 sequence: CASSASVVETQYF. CDR3 in DNA: TGTGCCAGCAGTGCAAGCGTGGTGGAGACCCAGTACTTC.

V usage is TRBV29-1 and J usage is TRBJ2-3; 10 bases fit TRBD2. This CDR3 region has 14 residues. Trimming removed 5 bases from V and 2 bases from J; junction bases left unmatched: 4. CDR1 SQVTM and CDR2 ANQGSEA come from the germline V gene. CDR3 sequence reads: CSVLLAGATDTQYF. The CDR3 DNA follows: TGCAGCGTTTTGCTAGCGGGAGCCACAGATACGCAGTATTTT.

This chain links TRBV29-1 with TRBJ2-1; D possibly corresponds to TRBD2 (5 bases). The V and J ends lost 4 bases and 0 bases respectively, with 13 bases between them. Germline V lookup: CDR1 SQVTM, CDR2 ANQGSEA. This CDR3 spans 15 amino acids. The CDR3 region has the DNA TGCAGCGTTGTCGGGAACGCCCTCTCCTACAATGAGCAGTTCTTC. Translated: CSVVGNALSYNEQFF.

This clonotype appeared a few times. The V gene is TRBV28, the J gene TRBJ2-7; TRBD2 might be the D (6 bases). The germline V and J ends were trimmed by 7 bases and 5 bases, with 9 bases remaining between them. The CDR3 has 11 residues. The germline V gene encodes CDR1 MDHEN and CDR2 SYDVKM. The CDR3 DNA follows: TGTGCCAGCAAGGAGGGACACGAGCAGTACTTC. As protein: CASKEGHEQYF.

This clonotype has just a few counts. The CDR3 loop is CASSQDYGVSQPQHF. The CDR3 nucleotides are TGTGCCAGCAGCCAAGATTATGGGGTGAGTCAGCCCCAGCATTTT. The chain employs TRBV4-2 and TRBJ1-5; D not certain. The CDR3 is 15 residues long. Trimming pared 0 bases from V and 6 bases from J, leaving 12 bases between. In germline, CDR1 is LGHNA, CDR2 YNFKEQ.

This clonotype appeared a few times. The gene calls are TRBV5-5 and TRBJ1-2, with D tentatively TRBD1 (5 bases). Germline lookup yields CDR1 SGHKS and CDR2 YYEKEE (reference sequence). The ends were cut back, 4 bases at V and 0 bases at J, with 16 bases in the middle. This CDR3 comprises 16 residues. The CDR3 DNA sequence: TGTGCCAGCAGCAGACCCGGGACTGAGACTAACTATGGCTACACCTTC. It yields the protein CASSRPGTETNYGYTF.

This clonotype was seen only a few times. The J gene is TRBJ2-3, the V gene TRBV12-3 or TRBV12-4; 14 positions agree with TRBD2. V trimming: 2 bases; J trimming: 11 bases; junction bases outside the gene matches: 6. There are 15 residues in the CDR3. The DNA for the CDR3 is TGTGCCAGCAGTTTAAGGAGACTAGCGGGAGGGAGGCAGTATTTT. Translated, it gives CASSLRRLAGGRQYF.

The sample holds a few counts of this clonotype. This chain joins TRBV2 and TRBJ2-1; D unclear. The length of the CDR3 is 12 residues. V was pared by 3 bases and J by 7 bases, with 7 bases between. The germline gives CDR1 SNHLY, CDR2 FYNNEI. Here the CDR3 DNA reads TGTGCCAGCAGTGAGGGAAAGAATGAGCAGTTCTTC. Protein sequence: CASSEGKNEQFF.

This clonotype was detected only a few times. V and J are TRBV6-1 and TRBJ2-7; D uncertain. Germline values: CDR1 MNHNS, CDR2 SASEGT. The CDR3 consists of 13 residues. The germline V and J ends were trimmed by 6 bases and 4 bases, with 13 bases remaining between them. The CDR3 protein is CASSRTPHYEQYF. The DNA of the CDR3 is TGTGCCAGCAGCCGTACACCCCATTACGAGCAGTACTTC.

Regarding this clonotype: A much more abundant neighbour one base away suggests this may be a read error. The rearrangement uses TRBV4-2 and TRBJ1-1; unclear D gene. The CDR3 has 16 residues. Trimming took 1 base from V and 2 from J, leaving 14 bases between them. The V gene's germline CDR1 is LGHNA and CDR2 YNFKEQ. The CDR3 DNA sequence: TGTGCCAGCAGCCAAGCTAGGATAGGCTTAAACACTGAAGCTTTCTTT. Amino acids: CASSQARIGLNTEAFF.

V usage is TRBV10-3 and J usage is TRBJ2-7; either TRBD1 or TRBD2 may supply D (5 bases each). The CDR3 is 17 amino acids. Germline-derived CDR1 and CDR2 are ENHRY and SYGVKD. Trimming removed 2 bases from V and 7 bases from J, with 24 bases in between. As DNA, the CDR3 is TGTGCCATCAGTGAGGGGACGGCCGGGACGAGTCTGTGGGAGCAGTACTTC. Protein: CAISEGTAGTSLWEQYF.

CDR3 protein: CASSQDLRGGGDTQYF. The CDR3 DNA sequence: TGCGCCAGCAGCCAAGATTTAAGGGGCGGGGGGGATACGCAGTATTTT. This chain connects TRBV4-3 to TRBJ2-3; 8 bases are shared with TRBD2. The germline gives CDR1 LGHNA, CDR2 YSLEER. J gave up 6 bases and V 0 bases, and 8 bases lay outside the gene matches. The CDR3 contains 16 residues.

This clonotype was observed a few times. The rearrangement links TRBV12-3 or TRBV12-4 to TRBJ1-2; D is ambiguous. The CDR3 sequence is 15 residues long. Trimming took off 5 bases at V and 0 bases at J, with 13 bases between the two ends. The CDR3 DNA reads TGTGCCAGCAGTCCCGTGACAAGTTCTAACTATGGCTACACCTTC. Translated, it gives CASSPVTSSNYGYTF.

In its sample, this clonotype was seen a few times. The chain uses TRBV20-1 and TRBJ2-3; D is perhaps TRBD2 (6 bases). This CDR3 region has 15 residues. The germline V and J ends were trimmed by 0 bases and 6 bases, with 16 bases remaining between them. Germline V gene sequence: CDR1 DFQATT, CDR2 SNEGSKA (reference sequence). CDR3 DNA: TGCAGTGCTAGAGACCCACTAGTGGGGAGGGATACGCAGTATTTT. Translation: CSARDPLVGRDTQYF.

This clonotype turned up a few times. The chain joins TRBV20-1 to TRBJ2-7, with D maybe TRBD2 (5 bases). Trimming pared 5 bases from V and 5 bases from J, leaving 19 bases between. Germline values: CDR1 DFQATT, CDR2 SNEGSKA (reference sequence). The CDR3 spans 14 residues. The CDR3 protein is CSASVGWWRDEQYF. In nucleotides, the CDR3 is TGCAGTGCTTCCGTAGGTTGGTGGCGGGACGAGCAGTACTTC.

The chain joins TRBV2 to TRBJ2-4; 11 nucleotides align to TRBD2. V lost 6 bases, J lost 9 bases, and 10 bases stayed unmatched. Germline lookup yields CDR1 SNHLY and CDR2 FYNNEI. The CDR3 has 15 residues. The CDR3 region is CASRSSSSGGPIQYF. Here the CDR3 DNA reads TGTGCCAGCAGGTCGTCCTCTAGCGGGGGGCCCATTCAGTACTTC.

This clonotype came up many times. The junction differs from germline at one of its ends, possibly a read error. This rearrangement joins TRBV12-3 or TRBV12-4 to TRBJ2-1; the match to TRBD2 covers 10 bases. CDR3 size: 14 residues. This chain's CDR3 is CASRLAGGYNEQFF. The CDR3 coding sequence is TGTGCCAGCAGGTTAGCGGGAGGATACAATGAGCAGTTCTTC.

In its sample, this clonotype was seen a few times. The V and J genes are TRBV5-1 and TRBJ2-7, with a possible D match to TRBD1 (6 bases). The CDR3 contains 16 residues. The V end was cut by 0 bases, the J end by 2 bases, with 15 bases between. Germline V gene sequence: CDR1 SGHRS, CDR2 YFSETQ. CDR3 DNA sequence: TGCGCCAGCAGCTTGGGCCCCGGGACATTGACCTACGAGCAGTACTTC. Protein: CASSLGPGTLTYEQYF. The entire variable domain, with the rest obtained from reference TRBV5-1 and TRBJ2-7, is as follows: KAGVTQTPRYLIKTRGQQVTLSCSPISGHRSVSWYQQTPGQGLQFLFEYFSETQRNKGNFPGRFSGRQFSNSRSEMNVSTLELGDSALYLCASSLGPGTLTYEQYFGPGTRLTVT.

This clonotype has only a few counts. The chain combines TRBV12-3 or TRBV12-4 with TRBJ1-1, with D tentatively TRBD1 (5 bases). This CDR3 contains 15 residues. V was pared by 7 bases and J by 2 bases, with 17 bases between. The CDR3 region has the DNA TGTGCCAGCACCTCAGGGATAGGGTACAACACTGAAGCTTTCTTT. It specifies CASTSGIGYNTEAFF.